These 28 T cell receptor beta chains came from one sample sequenced in a study of blood T cell repertoires in COVID-19. TCRdb's copy holds only in-frame clones and misses some; the assay was immunoSEQ multiplex PCR. The table lists some 120,000 clones, more than 75% of them singletons. The material sequenced was peripheral blood. These receptors were obtained from a human donor in a cohort sampled during active COVID-19.

The V call is TRBV5-6, the J call TRBJ1-2; no reliable D call. Trimming shortened V by 0 bases and J by 4 bases, and 19 bases separated the two germline ends. CDR3 size: 17 residues. The germline V gene has CDR1 SGHDT and CDR2 YYEEEE. CDR3 nucleotide sequence: TGTGCCAGCAGCTTGGAAGACAACCCTTCTATACTCTATGGCTACACCTTC. It translates to CASSLEDNPSILYGYTF.

The gene calls are TRBV7-9 and TRBJ2-1; D perhaps matches TRBD1 (5 bases). Trimming left V 5 bases short and J 6 bases short, with 23 bases between. CDR1 and CDR2 from the germline V gene are SEHNR and FQNEAQ (reference sequence). This CDR3 has 17 residues. The CDR3 coding sequence is TGTGCCAGCAGCCACTACCCCAGGGTTAAAAAGTCCAATGAGCAGTTCTTC. This gives the protein CASSHYPRVKKSNEQFF. Looking up the rest from reference TRBV7-9 and TRBJ2-1 gives the full variable domain: DTGVSQNPRHKITKRGQNVTFRCDPISEHNRLYWYRQTLGQGPEFLTYFQNEAQLEKSRLLSDRFSAERPKGSFSTLEIQRTEQGDSAMYLCASSHYPRVKKSNEQFFGPGTRLTVL.

The CDR3 region is CASSEALQSGRASYSNQPQHF. The CDR3 coding sequence is TGTGCCAGCAGTGAAGCGCTTCAGTCGGGCAGGGCAAGCTATAGCAATCAGCCCCAGCATTTT. The rearrangement uses TRBV6-1 and TRBJ1-5, with a possible D match to TRBD1 (5 bases). Trimming cost V 0 bases and J 0 bases, with 24 bases left between them. The CDR3 loop spans 21 amino acids. Germline V gene lookup returns CDR1 MNHNS and CDR2 SASEGT.

The gene calls are TRBV3-1 (or the pseudogene TRBV3-2) and TRBJ1-3, with a possible D match to TRBD1 (6 bases). The length of the CDR3 is 17 residues. From germline, CDR1 is LGHDT and CDR2 YNNKEL (reference sequence). V was pared by 0 bases and J by 1 base, with 13 bases between. The CDR3 loop reads CASSQESLGGSGNTIYF. The CDR3 DNA reads as TGTGCCAGCAGCCAAGAGTCGTTAGGGGGATCTGGAAACACCATATATTTT.

This chain uses TRBV5-1 with TRBJ2-2; 7 bases match TRBD2. The CDR3 loop spans 16 amino acids. The J segment lost 3 bases and the V segment lost 3 bases, leaving 8 bases of the junction unmatched. CDR1 is SGHRS and CDR2 is YFSETQ in the germline V gene. The CDR3 sequence: CASSSSGNPYTGELFF. DNA of the CDR3: TGCGCCAGCAGCTCTAGCGGAAACCCATACACCGGGGAGCTGTTTTTT.

Only one count was recorded for this clone. This rearrangement joins TRBV7-9 to TRBJ2-5, with D possibly matching TRBD1 (5 bases). Trimming took off 5 bases at V and 1 base at J, with 11 bases between the two ends. This CDR3 region has 14 residues. The germline gives CDR1 SEHNR, CDR2 FQNEAQ (reference sequence). The CDR3: CASSLLQGQETQYF. In DNA form, the CDR3 reads TGTGCCAGCAGCCTCCTCCAGGGCCAAGAGACCCAGTACTTC.

This clone was seen more than once but under ten times. V gene TRBV28 combines with J gene TRBJ2-1; weak D call: TRBD2 (6 bases). The V end was cut by 8 bases, the J end by 0 bases, with 14 bases between. The CDR3 runs 15 residues. Germline CDR1 reads MDHEN; CDR2 reads SYDVKM. The CDR3 region has the DNA TGTGCCAGCCGCTCCGGGAGTGTCTCCTACAATGAGCAGTTCTTC. It specifies CASRSGSVSYNEQFF.

The genes are TRBV18 and TRBJ2-2, with 8 positions matching TRBD2. The CDR3 totals 16 residues. Per the germline V gene, CDR1 is KGHSH and CDR2 is LQKENI. V dropped 2 bases and J dropped 6; count of bases not matched to a gene: 8. The CDR3 nucleotides read TGTGCCAGCTCACCATCAGCCGGGAGGGTCGCCGGGGAGCTGTTTTTT. Translated: CASSPSAGRVAGELFF.

The rearrangement links TRBV5-6 to TRBJ1-2; 10 positions agree with TRBD1. The ends lost 3 bases at V and 8 bases at J; junction bases unmatched: 7. This CDR3 region has 14 residues. In germline, CDR1 is SGHDT, CDR2 YYEEEE. The CDR3 DNA sequence: TGTGCCAGCAGCTCGGGACAGGGGCGTTGGGGCTACACCTTC. This codes for CASSSGQGRWGYTF. The whole variable domain, filled in from reference TRBV5-6 and TRBJ1-2, reads DAGVTQSPTHLIKTRGQQVTLRCSPKSGHDTVSWYQQALGQGPQFIFQYYEEEERQRGNFPDRFSGHQFPNYSSELNVNALLLGDSALYLCASSSGQGRWGYTFGSGTRLTVV.

CDR3 residues: CASSRSPGTGPYNEQFF. The CDR3 bases are TGTGCCAGCAGTCGCTCGCCCGGGACAGGGCCCTACAATGAGCAGTTCTTC. The chain joins TRBV6-6 to TRBJ2-1; 9 positions match TRBD1. J gave up 2 bases and V 5 bases, and 10 bases lay outside the gene matches. The germline V gene encodes CDR1 MNHNY and CDR2 SVGAGI (reference sequence). The CDR3 runs 17 residues.

V usage is TRBV28 and J usage is TRBJ1-6; D remains unclear. From germline, CDR1 is MDHEN and CDR2 SYDVKM. The CDR3 covers 12 residues. Deletions cut 7 bases from V and 11 bases from J, with 12 bases between. The CDR3 sequence is CASTRRETPLHF. CDR3 bases: TGTGCCAGCACCAGAAGGGAGACACCCCTCCACTTT. Using reference TRBV28 and TRBJ1-6 for the parts outside the CDR3, the full variable domain is DVKVTQSSRYLVKRTGEKVFLECVQDMDHENMFWYRQDPGLGLRLIYFSYDVKMKEKGDIPEGYSVSREKKERFSLILESASTNQTSMYLCASTRRETPLHFGNGTRLTVT.

The J gene is TRBJ2-7, the V gene TRBV5-1; 7 bases match TRBD1. CDR3 length: 16 amino acids. Germline loops: CDR1 SGHRS, CDR2 YFSETQ. V trimming: 2 bases; J trimming: 0 bases; junction bases outside the gene matches: 8. The CDR3 DNA reads as TGCGCCAGCAGCTTCTACAGGGGCGCCAGCTCCTACGAGCAGTACTTC. Amino acid sequence: CASSFYRGASSYEQYF.

This chain links TRBV3-1 (or the pseudogene TRBV3-2) with TRBJ2-5; TRBD1 might be the D (6 bases). Trimming removed 1 base from V and 2 bases from J, with 11 bases in between. The CDR3 length is 15 residues. The germline V gene encodes CDR1 LGHDT and CDR2 YNNKEL (reference sequence). CDR3 sequence reads: CASSQGTVRQETQYF. The CDR3 bases are TGTGCCAGCAGCCAAGGGACAGTAAGACAAGAGACCCAGTACTTC.

This chain joins TRBV2 and TRBJ1-1, with 8 bases matching TRBD1. Trimming cost V 6 bases and J 3 bases; bases outside gene matches: 3. This CDR3 has 13 amino acids. The V gene's germline CDR1 is SNHLY and CDR2 FYNNEI. The CDR3: CASRGTGYTEAFF. The CDR3 DNA reads as TGTGCCAGCAGAGGGACAGGTTACACTGAAGCTTTCTTT.

The rearrangement uses TRBV12-5 and TRBJ2-1; 7 nucleotides agree with TRBD2. The CDR3 loop spans 19 amino acids. V shed 1 base, J shed 0 bases, and the junction held 12 bases outside the gene matches. CDR1 and CDR2 (germline): LGHNT, FRNRAP. Here the CDR3 DNA reads TGTGCTAGTGGTTTGGCCCCCGGGGGGAGCCGGAGCTCCTACAATGAGCAGTTCTTC. Residues: CASGLAPGGSRSSYNEQFF.

The genes are TRBV2 and TRBJ2-7, with TRBD1 as a possible D gene (6 bases). Per the germline V gene, CDR1 is SNHLY and CDR2 is FYNNEI. Trimming stripped 2 bases from V and 4 bases from J, with 12 bases between. The CDR3 covers 14 residues. The CDR3 loop reads CASSEWQGRYEQYF. For the CDR3, the DNA is TGTGCCAGCAGTGAATGGCAGGGGCGGTACGAGCAGTACTTC. The entire variable domain, with the rest obtained from reference TRBV2 and TRBJ2-7, is as follows: EPEVTQTPSHQVTQMGQEVILRCVPISNHLYFYWYRQILGQKVEFLVSFYNNEISEKSEIFDDQFSVERPDGSNFTLKIRSTKLEDSAMYFCASSEWQGRYEQYFGPGTRLTVT.

This clone has a single count. V usage is TRBV25-1 and J usage is TRBJ1-4; no firm D call. This CDR3 contains 15 residues. Between the trimmed V and J ends, which lost 0 bases and 8 bases, there was a span of 13 bases. Germline V CDR1 and CDR2: MGHDK, SYGVNS. CDR3 loop: CASSEYEGAVEKLFF. Written as DNA, the CDR3 is TGTGCCAGCAGTGAATATGAGGGAGCCGTGGAAAAACTGTTTTTT.

This chain uses TRBV11-2 with TRBJ2-7, with 7 bases fitting TRBD1. CDR1 and CDR2 from the germline V gene are SGHAT and FQNNGV. CDR3 length: 14 amino acids. With 5 bases clipped from V and 2 bases from J, the junction kept 6 bases outside the gene matches. Here the CDR3 DNA reads TGTGCCAGCAGCCAGGGACAGTACCCCTACGAGCAGTACTTC. Encoded protein: CASSQGQYPYEQYF.

The V gene is TRBV20-1, the J gene TRBJ2-4; D remains unclear. The CDR3 covers 14 residues. V was clipped by 3 bases and J by 0 bases, with 9 bases between them. Germline assignment: CDR1 DFQATT and CDR2 SNEGSKA (reference sequence). CDR3 sequence reads: CSASGPGAKNIQYF. CDR3 nucleotide sequence: TGCAGTGCTAGTGGCCCAGGAGCCAAAAACATTCAGTACTTC.

The chain has TRBV29-1 and TRBJ2-5; 8 nucleotides align to TRBD2. Germline loops: CDR1 SQVTM, CDR2 ANQGSEA. The CDR3 is made up of 15 amino acids. Trimming at V came to 5 bases and at J to 5 bases, leaving 13 bases not matched to a gene. CDR3 sequence reads: CSVRGGRGLRETQYF. CDR3 nucleotides: TGCAGCGTTCGGGGGGGACGAGGGCTGCGGGAGACCCAGTACTTC.

V gene TRBV11-3 combines with J gene TRBJ2-7, with TRBD1 matching 7 bases. V shed 5 bases and J 2 bases; nucleotides not matched to a gene: 6. This CDR3 comprises 14 residues. The germline V gene has CDR1 SGHNT and CDR2 YENEEA. The CDR3 sequence: CASSADREPYEQYF. The CDR3 DNA reads as TGTGCCAGCAGCGCAGACAGGGAACCCTACGAGCAGTACTTC.

The V call is TRBV29-1, the J call TRBJ2-3; 7 nucleotides match TRBD1. Unmatched junction bases numbered 8, after V lost 4 bases and J lost 4 bases. The CDR3 consists of 14 residues. From germline, CDR1 is SQVTM and CDR2 ANQGSEA. CDR3 in amino acids: CSVVGGAAADTQYF. CDR3 DNA: TGCAGCGTTGTAGGGGGCGCGGCTGCAGATACGCAGTATTTT.

V usage is TRBV12-3 or TRBV12-4 and J usage is TRBJ2-1; D remains ambiguous. V was cut by 5 bases and J by 12 bases, with 11 bases left in between. The length of the CDR3 is 11 residues. The CDR3 here is CASSLRVVQFF. The CDR3 DNA is TGTGCCAGCAGTCTTCGGGTTGTGCAGTTCTTC.

By proportion, this clone is medium-sized. This chain uses TRBV15 with TRBJ2-1; D possibly corresponds to TRBD2 (5 bases). Looked up from germline, CDR1 is LNHNV and CDR2 is YYDKDF (reference sequence). This CDR3 spans 13 amino acids. Between the trimmed V and J ends, which lost 2 bases and 10 bases, there was a span of 12 bases. CDR3 amino acids: CATSRWASGEQFF. In nucleotides, the CDR3 is TGTGCCACCAGCAGATGGGCTTCGGGGGAGCAGTTCTTC. The whole variable domain, filled in from reference TRBV15 and TRBJ2-1, reads DAMVIQNPRYQVTQFGKPVTLSCSQTLNHNVMYWYQQKSSQAPKLLFHYYDKDFNNEADTPDNFQSRRPNTSFCFLDIRSPGLGDTAMYLCATSRWASGEQFFGPGTRLTVL.

The V gene is TRBV4-2, the J gene TRBJ2-5; maybe TRBD1 (5 bases). The CDR3 spans 16 residues. V lost 3 bases to trimming and J lost 0 bases, with 14 bases between them. Germline V gene data show CDR1 as LGHNA and CDR2 as YNFKEQ. The CDR3 DNA follows: TGTGCCAGCAGCCAGTATGTTAGACAGTACCAAGAGACCCAGTACTTC. It is translated as CASSQYVRQYQETQYF.

The chain combines TRBV3-1 (or the pseudogene TRBV3-2) with TRBJ1-5; D perhaps matches TRBD1 (5 bases). V lost 2 bases, J lost 8 bases, and 7 bases lay in between. The CDR3 is 12 residues long. Per germline, CDR1 LGHDT and CDR2 YNNKEL (reference sequence). The CDR3 region has the DNA TGTGCCAGCAGCCAATCGGGGGAGCCCCAGCATTTT. Its protein product is CASSQSGEPQHF.

This chain joins TRBV28 and TRBJ2-7; TRBD1 might be the D (7 bases). Germline CDR1 reads MDHEN; CDR2 reads SYDVKM. Trimming left V 2 bases short and J 1 base short, with 18 bases between. The CDR3 totals 17 residues. CDR3 sequence: CASSLNTRGALSYEQYF. CDR3 nucleotides: TGTGCCAGCAGTTTAAACACCAGGGGGGCCCTTTCCTACGAGCAGTACTTC. The whole variable domain, filled in from reference TRBV28 and TRBJ2-7, reads DVKVTQSSRYLVKRTGEKVFLECVQDMDHENMFWYRQDPGLGLRLIYFSYDVKMKEKGDIPEGYSVSREKKERFSLILESASTNQTSMYLCASSLNTRGALSYEQYFGPGTRLTVT.

The chain couples TRBV12-3 or TRBV12-4 to TRBJ2-3; D gene ambiguous. CDR3 length equals 12 residues. Between the trimmed V and J ends, which lost 5 bases and 6 bases, there was a span of 9 bases. The CDR3 protein is CASSPARDTQYF. CDR3 nucleotides: TGTGCCAGCAGTCCCGCTCGGGATACGCAGTATTTT.